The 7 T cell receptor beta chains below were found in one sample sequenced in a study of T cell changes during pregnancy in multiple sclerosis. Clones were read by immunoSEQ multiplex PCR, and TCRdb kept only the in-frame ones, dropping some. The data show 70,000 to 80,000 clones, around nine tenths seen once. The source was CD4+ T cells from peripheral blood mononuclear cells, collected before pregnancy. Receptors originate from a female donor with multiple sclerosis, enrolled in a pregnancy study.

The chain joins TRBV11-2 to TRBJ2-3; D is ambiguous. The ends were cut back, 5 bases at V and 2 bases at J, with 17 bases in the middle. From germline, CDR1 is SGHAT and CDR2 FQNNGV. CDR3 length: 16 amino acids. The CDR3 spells CASSPRHQISTDTQYF. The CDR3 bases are TGTGCCAGCAGCCCAAGACACCAGATATCCACAGATACGCAGTATTTT.

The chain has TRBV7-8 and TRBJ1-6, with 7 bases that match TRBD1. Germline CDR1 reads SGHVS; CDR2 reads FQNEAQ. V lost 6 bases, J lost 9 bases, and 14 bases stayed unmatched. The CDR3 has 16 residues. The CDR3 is CASSLDRVDLGSPLHF. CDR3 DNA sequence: TGTGCCAGCAGTCTTGACAGGGTTGATTTGGGTTCACCCCTCCACTTT.

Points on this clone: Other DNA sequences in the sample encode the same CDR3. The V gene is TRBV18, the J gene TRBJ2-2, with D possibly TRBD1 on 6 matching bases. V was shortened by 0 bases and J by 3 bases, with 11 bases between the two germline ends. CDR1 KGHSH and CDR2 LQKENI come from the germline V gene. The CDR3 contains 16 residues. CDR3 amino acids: CASSPPWGRDTGELFF. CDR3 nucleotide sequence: TGTGCCAGCTCACCACCATGGGGGCGCGACACCGGGGAGCTGTTTTTT.

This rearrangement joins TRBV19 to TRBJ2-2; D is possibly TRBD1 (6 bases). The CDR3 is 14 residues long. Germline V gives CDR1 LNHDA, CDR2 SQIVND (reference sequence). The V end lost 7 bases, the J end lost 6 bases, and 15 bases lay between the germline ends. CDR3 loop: CASTPNRAAGELFF. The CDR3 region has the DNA TGTGCCAGTACTCCTAACAGGGCTGCCGGGGAGCTGTTTTTT.

This chain's CDR3 is CASSEGTGTGNTIYF. DNA of the CDR3: TGTGCCAGCAGTGAAGGGACAGGGACTGGAAACACCATATATTTT. This chain joins TRBV6-1 and TRBJ1-3; 8 bases match TRBD1. V lost 1 base and J lost 2; bases outside the gene matches: 1. CDR3 length equals 15 residues. Looked up from germline, CDR1 is MNHNS and CDR2 is SASEGT.

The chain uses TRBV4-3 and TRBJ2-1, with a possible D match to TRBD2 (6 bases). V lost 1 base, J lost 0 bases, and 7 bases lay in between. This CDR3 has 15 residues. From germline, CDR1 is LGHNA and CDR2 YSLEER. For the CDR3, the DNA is TGCGCCAGCAGCCAAGTGACTAGCTCCTACAATGAGCAGTTCTTC. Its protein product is CASSQVTSSYNEQFF.

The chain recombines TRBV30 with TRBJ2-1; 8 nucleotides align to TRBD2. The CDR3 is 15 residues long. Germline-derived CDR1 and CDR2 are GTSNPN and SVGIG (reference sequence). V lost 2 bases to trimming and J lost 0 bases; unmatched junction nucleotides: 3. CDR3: CAWSHGTSSYNEQFF. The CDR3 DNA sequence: TGTGCCTGGAGTCATGGGACTAGCTCCTACAATGAGCAGTTCTTC.